These T cell receptor beta chains were read from a single sample in a study of blood T cells in healthy people across ages. TCRdb used MiXCR to reprocess the 5' RACE reads, holding one entry per CDR3 protein. Of about 600,000 distinct CDR3 sequences detected, less than 60% appear once; the ten largest clones hold under 30%. The source material was blood. The receptors shown here come from a man at least 80 years old in good health. The conserved cysteine and the conserved F or W are not part of the CDR3 here.

v_call	j_call	cdr3_aa
TRBV29-1	TRBJ2-1	GAEVANNEQF
TRBV11-2	TRBJ2-7	ASSLGSSGVHEQY
TRBV4-1	TRBJ1-6	ASSGRGQGNSPLH
TRBV7-8	TRBJ2-7	ASGPRDNPYEQY
TRBV18	TRBJ1-1	ASSPNWQDTEAF
TRBV3-1	TRBJ2-2	ASSQPRGAGELF
TRBV20-1	TRBJ1-4	SARGGGWDEKLF
TRBV20-1	TRBJ2-7	SAARSGRKDEQY
TRBV20-1	TRBJ2-5	SARVQGWETQY
TRBV29-1	TRBJ2-3	SGDRGTDTQY
TRBV7-9	TRBJ2-5	ASSLTGLEETQY
TRBV6-2/TRBV6-3	TRBJ2-1	ASSRPGGFSYNEQF
TRBV11-2	TRBJ1-6	ASSFRGGPESPLH
TRBV6-5	TRBJ1-2	ASSLRVGSYGYT
TRBV6-1	TRBJ2-1	ASSEIAGGHNEQF
TRBV20-1	TRBJ2-3	SAPRVTDTQY
TRBV20-1	TRBJ2-1	SAISEHEQF
TRBV25-1	TRBJ2-3	ASSDAGADTQY
TRBV7-9	TRBJ2-1	ASSENYRGRGSSNEQF
TRBV29-1	TRBJ2-1	SVSTSGNYNEQF
TRBV7-9	TRBJ2-7	AGSLEAGQATYEQY
TRBV6-5	TRBJ2-7	ASSYRAYEQY
TRBV6-5	TRBJ1-1	ASSSQQGNTEAF
TRBV7-3	TRBJ1-1	ASSDDPNTEAF
TRBV7-2	TRBJ2-7	ASSLDRLAGIHEQY
TRBV15	TRBJ2-5	ATSRGGEEQY
TRBV7-9	TRBJ2-5	ASSLGGSAWDQY
TRBV15	.	ATSRDWLAAATTHEQY
TRBV6-1	TRBJ2-3	ASLPPGVDTQY
TRBV6-6	TRBJ1-5	AMSQGFDQPQH
TRBV6-2/TRBV6-3	TRBJ1-6	ASSSLVGAPDSPLH
TRBV6-5	TRBJ2-7	ASSYGLAASYEQY
TRBV20-1	TRBJ1-2	SAPERTISNYGYT
TRBV18	TRBJ2-7	ASSPLSSYEQY